These 18 T cell receptor beta chains share one sample of origin, sequenced in a study of CD8+CD57+ T cells in acquired aplastic anemia. The study profiled TCR beta VDJ and CDR3 using genomic DNA as template. Via MiXCR, TCRdb re-called the reads, giving one row per CDR3 protein. The profile covers some 120,000 distinct CDR3 sequences, with 55% to 60% appearing a single time and about 29% taken by the ten largest. Patients who underwent sequencing had shown CD8+CD57+ cell expansion by flow cytometry. The sequencing sample was made of sorted CD4+, CD8+, or CD8+CD57+ T cells (not recorded which) from PBMCs. The source of these receptors is a human donor with aplastic anemia.

The gene calls are TRBV7-9 and TRBJ1-1, with TRBD1 as a possible D gene (5 bases). The CDR3 spans 12 residues. Trimming pared 4 bases from V and 7 bases from J, leaving 10 bases between. Germline CDR1 SEHNR, CDR2 FQNEAQ (reference sequence). The chain's CDR3 is CASSSTAIEAFF. CDR3 DNA: TGTGCCAGCAGCTCGACAGCGATTGAAGCTTTCTTT.

The genes are TRBV27 and TRBJ2-5; TRBD1 matches at 9 bases. Germline CDR1 MNHEY, CDR2 SMNVEV (reference sequence). V shed 6 bases and J 5 bases; nucleotides not matched to a gene: 10. This CDR3 has 15 residues. CDR3 sequence reads: CASRRLGQGGETQYF. The CDR3 nucleotides read TGTGCCAGCAGGAGACTGGGACAGGGCGGGGAGACCCAGTACTTC.

This sequence joins TRBV27 and TRBJ1-5, with D unclear. Trimming stripped 6 bases from V and 7 bases from J, with 13 bases between. Germline CDR1 MNHEY, CDR2 SMNVEV (reference sequence). The CDR3 is 13 amino acids. The CDR3 DNA follows: TGTGCCAGCAGCTCCTCGGGGATCCAGCCCCAGCATTTT. It specifies CASSSSGIQPQHF.

The chain has TRBV20-1 and TRBJ2-7; 7 bases map to TRBD2. The germline V gene encodes CDR1 DFQATT and CDR2 SNEGSKA (reference sequence). The trim removed 2 bases at V and 2 bases at J, leaving 3 bases unmatched. This CDR3 has 13 amino acids. In DNA form, the CDR3 reads TGCAGTGCTAGACTAGCGGTCCCCTACGAGCAGTACTTC. It is translated as CSARLAVPYEQYF.

There are many counts of this clonotype. V usage is TRBV3-1 and J usage is TRBJ2-7; D ambiguous. The germline V gene encodes CDR1 LGHDT and CDR2 YNNKEL (reference sequence). Trimming took off 0 bases at V and 6 bases at J, with 9 bases between the two ends. The length of the CDR3 is 13 residues. The CDR3 spells CASSQDTGLEQYF. As DNA, the CDR3 is TGTGCCAGCAGCCAAGACACCGGCCTCGAGCAGTACTTC.

This clonotype showed up just a few times. This rearrangement joins TRBV10-3 to TRBJ1-1; the D gene is possibly TRBD1 (6 bases). The CDR3 totals 14 residues. The germline V and J ends were trimmed by 6 bases and 3 bases, with 14 bases remaining between them. Germline V CDR1 and CDR2: ENHRY, SYGVKD. The CDR3 loop is CAIRPTGRDTEAFF. The CDR3 nucleotides are TGTGCCATCAGGCCAACAGGGAGGGACACTGAAGCTTTCTTT.

The chain carries TRBV28 and TRBJ2-7, with TRBD1 matching over 8 bases. V shed 5 bases, J shed 3 bases, and the junction held 6 bases outside the gene matches. CDR3 length equals 14 residues. Germline V gene sequence: CDR1 MDHEN, CDR2 SYDVKM. The CDR3 nucleotides are TGTGCCAGCAGTATCGCCGGGACAGGCTACGAGCAGTACTTC. Amino acids: CASSIAGTGYEQYF.

The chain uses TRBV24-1 and TRBJ2-1; 10 bases are a match to TRBD2. V shed 2 bases and J 5 bases; nucleotides not matched to a gene: 2. Germline CDR1 KGHDR, CDR2 SFDVKD. There are 15 residues in the CDR3. The CDR3 DNA is TGTGCCACCAGTGATTCTAGCGGGGGTAACAATGAGCAGTTCTTC. It specifies CATSDSSGGNNEQFF.

This clonotype showed up many times. The J gene is TRBJ1-6, the V gene TRBV6-1; D not certain. The CDR3 sequence is 15 residues long. The V gene lost 7 bases and the J gene lost 7 bases, with 17 bases spanning the gap. Germline CDR1 and CDR2: MNHNS and SASEGT. The CDR3 nucleotides read TGTGCCAGCAACCCGCTAAATTCTGGGAATTCACCCCTCCACTTT. This gives the protein CASNPLNSGNSPLHF.

The chain couples TRBV7-2 to TRBJ1-2, with D possibly matching TRBD1 (5 bases). V lost 5 bases and J 2 bases, leaving 12 bases between the germline ends. There are 14 residues in the CDR3. From germline, CDR1 is SGHTA and CDR2 FQGNSA. The CDR3 sequence: CASSGWGSNYGYTF. DNA of the CDR3: TGTGCCAGCAGCGGGTGGGGCAGCAACTATGGCTACACCTTC.

This clonotype came up a few times. The rearrangement uses TRBV2 and TRBJ2-3, with 9 bases matching TRBD2. Trimming at V came to 6 bases and at J to 5 bases, leaving 9 bases not matched to a gene. The CDR3 has 15 amino acids. Germline V lookup: CDR1 SNHLY, CDR2 FYNNEI. Written as DNA, the CDR3 is TGTGCCAGCAGCCTAGTAGCGGGAGCGGTAGATACGCAGTATTTT. It yields the protein CASSLVAGAVDTQYF.

CDR3 region: CASSYSLAARNTGELFF. CDR3 coding DNA: TGTGCCAGCAGTTACTCCCTAGCGGCCAGGAACACCGGGGAGCTGTTTTTT. This chain connects TRBV6-5 to TRBJ2-2, with 7 nucleotides matching TRBD2. The germline V gene has CDR1 MNHEY and CDR2 SVGAGI. J was trimmed by 1 base and V by 0 bases; bases with no gene match: 5. This CDR3 contains 17 residues.

The chain carries TRBV9 and TRBJ1-4; TRBD1 matches 7 bases. V shed 3 bases, J shed 3 bases, and the junction held 5 bases outside the gene matches. This CDR3 region has 15 residues. Germline assignment: CDR1 SGDLS and CDR2 YYNGEE. CDR3 bases: TGTGCCAGCAGCGACCTACAGGGGCCTAATGAAAAACTGTTTTTT. Translating it yields CASSDLQGPNEKLFF. Combining the CDR3 with reference TRBV9 and TRBJ1-4 gives the whole variable domain DSGVTQTPKHLITATGQRVTLRCSPRSGDLSVYWYQQSLDQGLQFLIQYYNGEERAKGNILERFSAQQFPDLHSELNLSSLELGDSALYFCASSDLQGPNEKLFFGSGTQLSVL.

The V call is TRBV9, the J call TRBJ2-7; D possibly corresponds to TRBD2 (6 bases). Trimming removed 5 bases at V and 4 bases at J, with 7 bases between. The germline V gene encodes CDR1 SGDLS and CDR2 YYNGEE. This CDR3 is 11 amino acids long. CDR3 DNA: TGTGCCAGCAGGGAGGGTTACGAGCAGTACTTC. This encodes CASREGYEQYF.

J is TRBJ1-5 and V is TRBV24-1; D uncertain. The V gene lost 0 bases and the J gene lost 4 bases, with 15 bases spanning the gap. Germline assignment: CDR1 KGHDR and CDR2 SFDVKD. The CDR3 consists of 17 residues. DNA of the CDR3: TGTGCCACCAGTGATTTGCCTTGGGCCTCCACGAATCAGCCCCAGCATTTT. Translated: CATSDLPWASTNQPQHF.

The CDR3: CASSIRERMNTEAFF. Written as DNA, the CDR3 is TGTGCCAGCAGCATACGGGAGCGCATGAACACTGAAGCTTTCTTT. V is TRBV9 and J is TRBJ1-1; no clear D gene. The germline gives CDR1 SGDLS, CDR2 YYNGEE. This CDR3 contains 15 residues. Trimming removed 4 bases at V and 0 bases at J, with 13 bases between.

This clonotype was counted ten times or more. The J gene is TRBJ1-6, the V gene TRBV6-1; possible D gene TRBD1, 5 bases. Germline V CDR1 and CDR2: MNHNS, SASEGT. The CDR3 is 15 amino acids. Trimming stripped 11 bases from V and 5 bases from J, with 19 bases between. The CDR3: CACFREGDNNSPLHF. The CDR3 DNA follows: TGTGCCTGCTTCAGGGAGGGAGATAATAATTCACCCCTCCACTTT.

The rearrangement joins TRBV12-3 or TRBV12-4 to TRBJ2-7; 12 positions agree with TRBD2. V lost 6 bases and J lost 0; bases outside the gene matches: 0. CDR3 length equals 14 residues. The CDR3 DNA reads as TGTGCCAGCAGGACTAGCGGGGGCTCCTACGAGCAGTACTTC. Amino acid sequence: CASRTSGGSYEQYF.